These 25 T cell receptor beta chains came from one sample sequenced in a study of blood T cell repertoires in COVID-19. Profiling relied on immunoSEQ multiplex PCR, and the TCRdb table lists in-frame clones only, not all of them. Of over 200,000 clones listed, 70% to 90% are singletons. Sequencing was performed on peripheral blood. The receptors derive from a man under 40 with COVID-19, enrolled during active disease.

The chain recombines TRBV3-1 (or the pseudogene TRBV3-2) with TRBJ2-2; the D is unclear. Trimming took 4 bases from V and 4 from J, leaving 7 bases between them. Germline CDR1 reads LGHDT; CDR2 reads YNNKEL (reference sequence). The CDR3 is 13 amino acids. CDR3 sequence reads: CASSLLGTGELFF. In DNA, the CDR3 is TGTGCCAGCAGCCTTCTCGGCACCGGGGAGCTGTTTTTT.

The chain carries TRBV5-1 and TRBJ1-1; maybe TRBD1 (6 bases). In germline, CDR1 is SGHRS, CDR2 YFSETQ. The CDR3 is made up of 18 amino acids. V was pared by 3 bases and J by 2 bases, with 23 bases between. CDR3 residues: CASSSKGGVPGPNTEAFF. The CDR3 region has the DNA TGCGCCAGCAGCTCAAAGGGGGGGGTCCCGGGGCCCAACACTGAAGCTTTCTTT.

The CDR3 region is CASSLFDKSKSGYTF. The CDR3 nucleotides read TGTGCCAGCAGCTTATTCGACAAATCAAAATCCGGCTACACCTTC. The gene calls are TRBV11-2 and TRBJ1-2, with no clear D. The CDR3 totals 15 residues. Germline V gene sequence: CDR1 SGHAT, CDR2 FQNNGV. Trimming left V 2 bases short and J 8 bases short, with 18 bases between.

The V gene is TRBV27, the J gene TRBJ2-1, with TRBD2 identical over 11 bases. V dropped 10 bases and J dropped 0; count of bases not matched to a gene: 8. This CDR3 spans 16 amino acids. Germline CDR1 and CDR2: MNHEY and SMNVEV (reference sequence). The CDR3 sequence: CATRLAGLSSYNEQFF. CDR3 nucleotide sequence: TGTGCCACCCGACTAGCGGGACTCTCCTCCTACAATGAGCAGTTCTTC.

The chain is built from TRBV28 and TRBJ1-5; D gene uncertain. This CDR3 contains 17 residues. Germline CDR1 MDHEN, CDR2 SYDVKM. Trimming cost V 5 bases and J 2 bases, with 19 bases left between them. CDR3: CASSKVSSGWGNQPQHF. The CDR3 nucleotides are TGTGCCAGCAGTAAGGTGTCTAGTGGATGGGGCAATCAGCCCCAGCATTTT.

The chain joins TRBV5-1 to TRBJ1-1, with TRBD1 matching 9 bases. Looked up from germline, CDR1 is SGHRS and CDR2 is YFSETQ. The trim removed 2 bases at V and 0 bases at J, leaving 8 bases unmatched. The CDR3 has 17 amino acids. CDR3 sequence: CASSFRQGGIMNTEAFF. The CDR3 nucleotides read TGCGCCAGCAGCTTTAGACAGGGGGGTATCATGAACACTGAAGCTTTCTTT.

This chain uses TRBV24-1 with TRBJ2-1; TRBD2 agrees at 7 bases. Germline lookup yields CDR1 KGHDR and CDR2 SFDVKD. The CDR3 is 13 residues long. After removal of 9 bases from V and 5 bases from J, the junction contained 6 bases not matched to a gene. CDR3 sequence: CATAGERNNEQFF. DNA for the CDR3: TGTGCCACCGCGGGGGAAAGAAACAATGAGCAGTTCTTC.

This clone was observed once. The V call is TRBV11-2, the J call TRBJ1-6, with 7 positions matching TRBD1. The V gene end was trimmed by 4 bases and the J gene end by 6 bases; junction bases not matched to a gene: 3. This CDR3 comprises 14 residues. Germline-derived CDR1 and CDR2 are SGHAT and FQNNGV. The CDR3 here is CASSSGQLNSPLHF. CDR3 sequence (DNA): TGTGCCAGCAGCTCGGGACAGCTTAATTCACCCCTCCACTTT.

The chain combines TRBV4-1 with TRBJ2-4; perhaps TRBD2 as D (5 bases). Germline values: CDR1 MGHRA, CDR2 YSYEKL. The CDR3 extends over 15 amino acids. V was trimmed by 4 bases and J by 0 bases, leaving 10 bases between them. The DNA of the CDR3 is TGCGCCAGCAGCCCCGATGGACTAGCCAAAAACATTCAGTACTTC. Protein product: CASSPDGLAKNIQYF.

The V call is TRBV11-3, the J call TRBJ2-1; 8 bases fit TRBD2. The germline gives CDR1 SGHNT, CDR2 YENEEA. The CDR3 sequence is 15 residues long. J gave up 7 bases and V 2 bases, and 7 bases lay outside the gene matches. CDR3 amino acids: CASSLQSGRENEQFF. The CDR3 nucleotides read TGTGCCAGCAGCTTACAAAGCGGGAGAGAAAATGAGCAGTTCTTC.

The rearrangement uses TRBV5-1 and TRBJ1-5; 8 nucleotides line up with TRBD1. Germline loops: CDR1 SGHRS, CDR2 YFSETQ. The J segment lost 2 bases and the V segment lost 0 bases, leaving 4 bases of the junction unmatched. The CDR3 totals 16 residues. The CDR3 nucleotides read TGCGCCAGCAGCTTGGAGGGACAGGAGGGCAATCAGCCCCAGCATTTT. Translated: CASSLEGQEGNQPQHF. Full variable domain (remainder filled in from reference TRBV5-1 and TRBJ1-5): KAGVTQTPRYLIKTRGQQVTLSCSPISGHRSVSWYQQTPGQGLQFLFEYFSETQRNKGNFPGRFSGRQFSNSRSEMNVSTLELGDSALYLCASSLEGQEGNQPQHFGDGTRLSIL.

The CDR3 here is CAWSVIGFQGMGRRAQHF. In nucleotides, the CDR3 is TGTGCCTGGAGTGTAATCGGCTTTCAGGGCATGGGCCGCCGGGCCCAGCATTTT. V usage is TRBV30 and J usage is TRBJ1-5; D is possibly TRBD1 (5 bases). The germline gives CDR1 GTSNPN, CDR2 SVGIG (reference sequence). The CDR3 runs 18 residues. V was shortened by 0 bases and J by 11 bases, with 29 bases between the two germline ends.

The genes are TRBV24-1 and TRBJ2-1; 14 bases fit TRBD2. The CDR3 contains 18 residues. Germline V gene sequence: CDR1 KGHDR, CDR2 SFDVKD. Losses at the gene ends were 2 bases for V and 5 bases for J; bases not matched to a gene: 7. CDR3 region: CATSDSGLAGGADNEQFF. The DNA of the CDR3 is TGTGCCACCAGTGATTCTGGACTAGCGGGGGGCGCGGACAATGAGCAGTTCTTC.

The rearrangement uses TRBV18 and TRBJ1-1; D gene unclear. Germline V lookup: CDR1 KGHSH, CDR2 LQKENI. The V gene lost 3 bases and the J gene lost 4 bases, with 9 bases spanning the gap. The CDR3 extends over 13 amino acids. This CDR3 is CASSPTPGTEAFF. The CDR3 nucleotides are TGTGCCAGCTCACCCACGCCGGGCACTGAAGCTTTCTTT.

The CDR3 region is CASSSQTTGELFF. CDR3 sequence (DNA): TGTGCCAGCAGTTCACAGACCACCGGGGAGCTGTTTTTT. This chain joins TRBV28 and TRBJ2-2; D not certain. This CDR3 spans 13 amino acids. V dropped 4 bases and J dropped 4 bases, with 7 bases sitting between them. The V gene's germline CDR1 is MDHEN and CDR2 SYDVKM.

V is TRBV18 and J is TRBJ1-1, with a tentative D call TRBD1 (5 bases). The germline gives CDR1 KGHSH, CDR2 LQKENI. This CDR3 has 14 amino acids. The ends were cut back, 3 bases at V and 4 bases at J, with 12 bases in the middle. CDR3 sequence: CASSPGGEGTEAFF. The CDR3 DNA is TGTGCCAGCTCACCGGGAGGGGAGGGCACTGAAGCTTTCTTT.

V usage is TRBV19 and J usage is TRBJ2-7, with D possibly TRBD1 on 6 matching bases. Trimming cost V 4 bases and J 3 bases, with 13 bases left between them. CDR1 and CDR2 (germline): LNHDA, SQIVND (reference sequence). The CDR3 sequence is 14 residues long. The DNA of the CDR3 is TGTGCCAGTAGTAGTAACAGGGATGACTACGAGCAGTACTTC. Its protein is CASSSNRDDYEQYF.

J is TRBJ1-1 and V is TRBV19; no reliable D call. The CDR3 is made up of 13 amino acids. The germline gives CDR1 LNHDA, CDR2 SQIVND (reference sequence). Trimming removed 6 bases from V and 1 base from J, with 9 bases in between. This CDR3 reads CASSTVGNTEAFF. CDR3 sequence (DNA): TGTGCCAGTAGCACAGTCGGGAACACTGAAGCTTTCTTT. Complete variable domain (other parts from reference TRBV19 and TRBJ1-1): DGGITQSPKYLFRKEGQNVTLSCEQNLNHDAMYWYRQDPGQGLRLIYYSQIVNDFQKGDIAEGYSVSREKKESFPLTVTSAQKNPTAFYLCASSTVGNTEAFFGQGTRLTVV.

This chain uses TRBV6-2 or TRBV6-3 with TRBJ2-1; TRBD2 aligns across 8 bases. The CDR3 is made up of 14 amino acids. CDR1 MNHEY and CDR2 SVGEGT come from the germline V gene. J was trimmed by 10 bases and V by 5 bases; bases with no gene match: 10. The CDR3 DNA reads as TGTGCCAGCAGTCGCCGGGAGGGCTTCGCCGAGCAGTTCTTC. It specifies CASSRREGFAEQFF.

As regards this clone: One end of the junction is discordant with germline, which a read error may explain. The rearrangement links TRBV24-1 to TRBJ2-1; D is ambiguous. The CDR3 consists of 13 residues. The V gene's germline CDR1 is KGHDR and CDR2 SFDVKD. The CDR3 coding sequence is TGTGCCACCAGTGATTTCCCCTATAATGAGCAGTTCTTC. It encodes CATSDFPYNEQFF.

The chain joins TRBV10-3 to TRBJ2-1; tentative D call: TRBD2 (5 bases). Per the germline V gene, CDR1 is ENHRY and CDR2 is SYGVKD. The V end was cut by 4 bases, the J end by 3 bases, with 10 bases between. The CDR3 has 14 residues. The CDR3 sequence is CAISVGVYYNEQFF. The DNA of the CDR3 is TGTGCCATCAGTGTCGGGGTTTACTACAATGAGCAGTTCTTC.

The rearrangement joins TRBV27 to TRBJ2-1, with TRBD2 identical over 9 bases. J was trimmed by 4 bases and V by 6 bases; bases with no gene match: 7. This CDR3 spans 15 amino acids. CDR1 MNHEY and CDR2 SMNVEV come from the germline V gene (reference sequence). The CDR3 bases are TGTGCCAGCAGATGGGGCGGGAGGGATTACAATGAGCAGTTCTTC. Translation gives CASRWGGRDYNEQFF.

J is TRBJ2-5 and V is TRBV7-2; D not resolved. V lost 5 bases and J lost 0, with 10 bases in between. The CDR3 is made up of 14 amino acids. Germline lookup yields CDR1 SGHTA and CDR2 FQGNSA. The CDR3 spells CASSQTRDQETQYF. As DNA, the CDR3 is TGTGCCAGCAGCCAAACCCGGGACCAAGAGACCCAGTACTTC.

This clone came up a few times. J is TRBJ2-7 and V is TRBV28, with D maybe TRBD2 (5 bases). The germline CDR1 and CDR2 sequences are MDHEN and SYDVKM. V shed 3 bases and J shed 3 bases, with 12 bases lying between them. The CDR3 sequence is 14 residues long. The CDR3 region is CASSFRGPVYEQYF. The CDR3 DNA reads TGTGCCAGCAGTTTCCGCGGGCCCGTCTACGAGCAGTACTTC.

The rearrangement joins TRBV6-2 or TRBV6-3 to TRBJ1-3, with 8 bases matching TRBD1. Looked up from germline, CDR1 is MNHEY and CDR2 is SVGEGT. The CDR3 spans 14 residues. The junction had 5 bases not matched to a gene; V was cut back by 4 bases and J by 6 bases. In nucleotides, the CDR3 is TGTGCCAGCAGTTCGGGACAGGTGGAAAACACCATATATTTT. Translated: CASSSGQVENTIYF.